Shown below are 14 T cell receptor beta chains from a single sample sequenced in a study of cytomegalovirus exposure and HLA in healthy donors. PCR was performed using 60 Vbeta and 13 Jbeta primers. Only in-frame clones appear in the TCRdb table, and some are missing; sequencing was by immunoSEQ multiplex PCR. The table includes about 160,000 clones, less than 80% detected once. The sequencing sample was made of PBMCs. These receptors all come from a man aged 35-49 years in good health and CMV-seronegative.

CDR3 residues: CASSKGLAPYEQYF. Here the CDR3 DNA reads TGTGCCAGCTCAAAGGGACTAGCCCCCTACGAGCAGTACTTC. The gene calls are TRBV18 and TRBJ2-7, with 9 nucleotides matching TRBD2. The CDR3 spans 14 residues. Germline loops: CDR1 KGHSH, CDR2 LQKENI. The ends lost 5 bases at V and 2 bases at J; junction bases unmatched: 4.

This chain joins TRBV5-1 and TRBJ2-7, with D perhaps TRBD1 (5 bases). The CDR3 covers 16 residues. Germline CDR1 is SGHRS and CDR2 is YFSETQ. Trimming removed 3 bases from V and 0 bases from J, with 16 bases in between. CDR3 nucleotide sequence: TGCGCCAGCAGCTGGAGATCACAGGCTAGCTCCTACGAGCAGTACTTC. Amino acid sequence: CASSWRSQASSYEQYF.

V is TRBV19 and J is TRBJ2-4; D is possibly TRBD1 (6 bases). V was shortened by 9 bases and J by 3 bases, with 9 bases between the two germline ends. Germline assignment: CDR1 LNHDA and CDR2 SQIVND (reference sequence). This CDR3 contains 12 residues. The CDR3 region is CARPTGKNIQYF. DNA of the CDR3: TGTGCCAGGCCGACAGGCAAAAACATTCAGTACTTC.

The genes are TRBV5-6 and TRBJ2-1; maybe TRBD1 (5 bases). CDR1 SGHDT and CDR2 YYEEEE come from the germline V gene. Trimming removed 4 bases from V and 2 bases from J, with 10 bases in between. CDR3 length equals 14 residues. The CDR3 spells CASSHKQAYNEQFF. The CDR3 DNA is TGTGCCAGCAGCCACAAACAGGCCTACAATGAGCAGTTCTTC. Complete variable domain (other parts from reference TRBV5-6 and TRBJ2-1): DAGVTQSPTHLIKTRGQQVTLRCSPKSGHDTVSWYQQALGQGPQFIFQYYEEEERQRGNFPDRFSGHQFPNYSSELNVNALLLGDSALYLCASSHKQAYNEQFFGPGTRLTVL.

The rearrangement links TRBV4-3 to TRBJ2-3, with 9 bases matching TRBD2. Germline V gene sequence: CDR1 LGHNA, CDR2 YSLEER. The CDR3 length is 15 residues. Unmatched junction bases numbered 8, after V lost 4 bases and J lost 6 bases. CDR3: CASSPGLAGWDTQYF. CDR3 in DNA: TGCGCCAGCAGCCCTGGGCTAGCGGGGTGGGATACGCAGTATTTT.

This CDR3 is CASSYQAADTQYF. DNA for the CDR3: TGTGCCAGTAGCTATCAAGCGGCAGATACGCAGTATTTT. V is TRBV19 and J is TRBJ2-3, with D possibly being TRBD2 (5 bases). Germline CDR1 is LNHDA and CDR2 is SQIVND (reference sequence). This CDR3 comprises 13 residues. Deletions cut 6 bases from V and 4 bases from J, with 11 bases between.

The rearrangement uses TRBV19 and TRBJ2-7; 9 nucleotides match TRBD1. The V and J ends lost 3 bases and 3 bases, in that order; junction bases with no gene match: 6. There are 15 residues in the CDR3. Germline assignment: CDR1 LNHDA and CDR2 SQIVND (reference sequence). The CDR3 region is CASSISGTGIYEQYF. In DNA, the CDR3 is TGTGCCAGTAGTATCTCCGGGACAGGGATCTACGAGCAGTACTTC. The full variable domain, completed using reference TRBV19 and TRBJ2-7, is DGGITQSPKYLFRKEGQNVTLSCEQNLNHDAMYWYRQDPGQGLRLIYYSQIVNDFQKGDIAEGYSVSREKKESFPLTVTSAQKNPTAFYLCASSISGTGIYEQYFGPGTRLTVT.

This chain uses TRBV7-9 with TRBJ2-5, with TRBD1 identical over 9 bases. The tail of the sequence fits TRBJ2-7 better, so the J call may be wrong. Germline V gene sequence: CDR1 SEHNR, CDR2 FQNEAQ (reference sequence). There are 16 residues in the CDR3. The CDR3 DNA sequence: TGTGCCAGCAGCGCGACCGGGACAGGGAAGTCGTACGAGCAGTACTTC. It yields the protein CASSATGTGKSYEQYF.

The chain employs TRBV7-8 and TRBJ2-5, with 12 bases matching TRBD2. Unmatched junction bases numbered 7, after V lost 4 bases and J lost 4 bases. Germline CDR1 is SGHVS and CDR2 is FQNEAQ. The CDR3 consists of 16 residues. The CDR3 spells CASSSKGLAGRETQYF. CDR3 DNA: TGTGCCAGCAGCTCCAAAGGACTAGCGGGAAGAGAGACCCAGTACTTC.

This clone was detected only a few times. The CDR3 region is CASSRVPLGTGASPLHF. The DNA for the CDR3 is TGTGCCAGCAGCCGTGTCCCCCTTGGGACAGGGGCTTCACCCCTCCACTTT. The chain combines TRBV11-2 with TRBJ1-6; 10 bases line up with TRBD1. CDR1 and CDR2 from the germline V gene are SGHAT and FQNNGV. The CDR3 contains 17 residues. With V trimmed by 5 bases and J by 9 bases, 13 bases remained unmatched.

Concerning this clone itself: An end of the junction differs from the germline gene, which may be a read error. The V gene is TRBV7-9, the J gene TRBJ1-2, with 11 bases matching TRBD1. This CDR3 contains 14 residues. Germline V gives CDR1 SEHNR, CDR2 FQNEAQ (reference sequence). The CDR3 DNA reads TGTTCCAGCAGCCAAGGACAGGGGGCCAATGGCTACACCTTC. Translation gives CSSSQGQGANGYTF.

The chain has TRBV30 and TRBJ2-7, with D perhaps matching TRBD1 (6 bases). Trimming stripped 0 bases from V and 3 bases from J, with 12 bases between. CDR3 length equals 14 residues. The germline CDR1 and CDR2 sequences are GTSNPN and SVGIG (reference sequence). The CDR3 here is CAWSVLQGSYEQYF. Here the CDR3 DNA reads TGTGCCTGGAGTGTACTACAGGGCAGCTACGAGCAGTACTTC.

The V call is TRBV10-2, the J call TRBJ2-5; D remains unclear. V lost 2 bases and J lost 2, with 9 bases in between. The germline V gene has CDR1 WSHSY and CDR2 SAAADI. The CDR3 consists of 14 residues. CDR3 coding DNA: TGCGCCAGCAGTGAGATAGTGGTTCAAGAGACCCAGTACTTC. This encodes CASSEIVVQETQYF.

CDR3 region: CASSLQLRLRGYTF. The CDR3, as DNA: TGTGCCAGCAGTTTACAATTACGACTACGCGGCTACACCTTC. The J gene is TRBJ1-2, the V gene TRBV28; D uncertain. V was clipped by 2 bases and J by 8 bases, with 15 bases between them. There are 14 residues in the CDR3. Germline CDR1 reads MDHEN; CDR2 reads SYDVKM.